Listed below are T cell receptor beta chains from one sample, sequenced in a study of OX40 agonist ivuxolimab in advanced cancers. Clones were read by immunoSEQ multiplex PCR, and TCRdb kept only the in-frame ones, dropping some. This sample carries some 150,000 clones, 90% of them seen once, and the ten largest clones take roughly 0.99%. The sample here was CD4+ or CD8+ T cells sorted from blood, taken in a trial of the OX40 agonist ivuxolimab. Every receptor here comes from an adult with an advanced solid tumor such as melanoma, head and neck, liver or kidney cancer. Each CDR3 is given with its conserved first and last residue. The order of the fields is V gene, D gene, J gene, clone size, CDR3 DNA, CDR3 protein. A D gene is named only where the DNA matches it firmly. The size field is filled for only some rows; it gives once, few, many or a size class.

>TRBV14|TRBD1|TRBJ2-1|-
TGTGCCAGCAGCCCTCGACAGGGATGGGAAAGAAAGTTCTTC
CASSPRQGWERKFF
>TRBV18|-|TRBJ2-7|-
TGTGCCAGCTCACCGCCAAATGAGGCCTACGAGCAGTACTTC
CASSPPNEAYEQYF
>TRBV2|TRBD2|TRBJ2-7|-
TGTGCCAGCAGTGGACTAGCGGGTTACGAGCAGTACTTC
CASSGLAGYEQYF
>TRBV5-1|TRBD1|TRBJ1-1|-
TGCGCCAGCAGCTTGGTACAGGGGGGCACTGAAGCTTTCTTT
CASSLVQGGTEAFF
>TRBV28|TRBD1|TRBJ1-1|once
TGTGCCAGCAGTTTTGCCCGGGACAGGCAGAACACTGAAGCTTTCTTT
CASSFARDRQNTEAFF
>TRBV10-2|TRBD1|TRBJ2-7|few
TGCGCCAGCAGTGAGTCGGACAGGGTCGAGCAGTACTTC
CASSESDRVEQYF
>TRBV2|-|TRBJ1-6|-
TGTGCCAGCAATCAGAACCGGAATGGGTCACCCCTCCACTTT
CASNQNRNGSPLHF
>TRBV10-2|TRBD2|TRBJ2-5|-
TGCGCCAGCAGTGAGGGGACTAGCGGGAGAACGGAGACCCAGTACTTC
CASSEGTSGRTETQYF
>TRBV28|-|TRBJ1-3|-
TGTGCCAGCAGTTCACAGAGCTCTGGAAACACCATATATTTT
CASSSQSSGNTIYF
>TRBV27|TRBD1|TRBJ1-6|-
TGTGCCAGTAAGACAGGGGGAATAGCAACCTATAATTCACCCCTCCACTTT
CASKTGGIATYNSPLHF
>TRBV28|-|TRBJ1-1|-
TGTGCCAGCAGTTTAAGCGGCGGCACTGAAGCTTTCTTT
CASSLSGGTEAFF
>TRBV27|-|TRBJ2-1|-
TGTGCCAGCAGTCCAGTACACCATGAGCAGTTCTTC
CASSPVHHEQFF
>TRBV6-4|-|TRBJ1-5|-
TGTGCCAGCAGTGACTGGAGCGCAGGGAGTAGCAATCAGCCCCAGCATTTT
CASSDWSAGSSNQPQHF
>TRBV6-5|TRBD1|TRBJ2-5|-
TGTGCCAGCAGCCTAGGACAGGGGGAAGAGACCCAGTACTTC
CASSLGQGEETQYF
>TRBV5-4|-|TRBJ1-4|-
TGTGCCAGCAGCTTGGGGGGGGCGCCGGGTAATGAAAAACTGTTTTTT
CASSLGGAPGNEKLFF
>TRBV5-4|TRBD1|TRBJ2-1|-
TGTGCCAGCAGCTTGGGAGGGGGCCTCTACAATGAGCAGTTCTTC
CASSLGGGLYNEQFF
>TRBV7-2|-|TRBJ2-5|-
TGTGCCAGCAGCCCTTTTGGGGCCCAGTACTTC
CASSPFGAQYF
>TRBV30|-|TRBJ2-2|few
TGTGCCTGGAGTGGCGACGGGGAGCTGTTTTTT
CAWSGDGELFF
>TRBV5-1|TRBD1|TRBJ1-5|-
TGCGCCAGCAGCCCCGGGACAGGGGGCTTGAAGAAGCCCCAGCATTTT
CASSPGTGGLKKPQHF
>TRBV9|-|TRBJ2-6|-
TGTGCCAGCAGCGTAAGAAACGGGGCCAACGTCCTGACTTTC
CASSVRNGANVLTF
>TRBV5-1|-|TRBJ2-3|-
TGCGCCAGCAGCGGGACCCCGGTGGGCACAGATACGCAGTATTTT
CASSGTPVGTDTQYF
>TRBV9|TRBD2|TRBJ2-1|once
TGTGCCAGCAGCTCAGGACTAGCGGGAGGCGTCGCCTACAATGAGCAGTTCTTC
CASSSGLAGGVAYNEQFF
>TRBV19|TRBD2|TRBJ2-2|-
TGTGCCAGTAGTATCGGTCTAGCGGAGAAGAACACCGGGGAGCTGTTTTTT
CASSIGLAEKNTGELFF
>TRBV4-3|TRBD2|TRBJ2-5|-
TGCGCCAGCAGCCAAACTTCGGGTCGAGCGGGAGGGCCGGGGGAGACCCAGTACTTC
CASSQTSGRAGGPGETQYF
>TRBV4-1|-|TRBJ1-5|-
TGCGCCAGCAGCCAAGCCGGCCAGCCCCAGCATTTT
CASSQAGQPQHF
>TRBV28|TRBD1|TRBJ1-1|-
TGTGCCAGCAGTCAAGGTGACAGGGTCGGCACTGAAGCTTTCTTT
CASSQGDRVGTEAFF
>TRBV7-2|TRBD2|TRBJ2-1|-
TGTGCCAGCAGCCTGGGACTACAGCGTCAGTTCTTC
CASSLGLQRQFF
>TRBV29-1|TRBD1|TRBJ1-1|-
TGCAGCGGTAGACAGGGGGACTTTGAAGCTTTCTTT
CSGRQGDFEAFF
>TRBV15|-|TRBJ2-5|few
TGTGCCACCAGCAGAGAAGCTGGGGAGACCCAGTACTTC
CATSREAGETQYF
>TRBV28|-|TRBJ2-2|-
TGTGCCAGCAGCCCCGTCAGGAATTGGGCCGGGGAGCTGTTTTTT
CASSPVRNWAGELFF
>TRBV7-9|TRBD2|TRBJ2-2|-
TGTGCCAGCAGCTTAACTAGCGGCTACACCGGGGAGCTGTTTTTT
CASSLTSGYTGELFF
>TRBV28|TRBD2|TRBJ2-1|-
TGTGCCAGCAGTTCCCCTTCTAGCGGGACCTACAATGAGCAGTTCTTC
CASSSPSSGTYNEQFF
>TRBV5-4|-|TRBJ2-7|few
TGTGCCAGCAGCTTGACACCCTTGGCCTACGAGCAGTACTTC
CASSLTPLAYEQYF
>TRBV5-4|TRBD2|TRBJ2-7|-
TGTGCCAGCAGCGCTCAGCGGGGCTCCTACGAGCAGTACTTC
CASSAQRGSYEQYF
>TRBV11-3|-|TRBJ1-1|-
TGTGCCAGCAGCTTTGGGACGGAATCATTGGCTTTCTTT
CASSFGTESLAFF
>TRBV18|-|TRBJ1-2|-
TGTGCCAGCTCACCCGGGATTAACTATGGCTACACCTTC
CASSPGINYGYTF